This record looks at one T cell receptor beta chain sequence and its context. This clonotype appeared a few times. Its specific antigen is unknown. It has no much larger one-base neighbor in the sample; base qualities were not kept. These data originate in a study of T cells after yellow fever vaccination (dated by TCRdb to between 2018 and 2021). Background for the entire study: The SMART-Seq v4 Ultra Low Input RNA kit was used to prepare libraries from fractions with low cell numbers. To track T-cell clones before and after primary and booster YFV17D yellow fever vaccination, bulk TCR alpha and beta repertoires were sequenced longitudinally. The cohort comprised two healthy male donors, one aged 18 to 29 and one aged 30 to 40 years. Blood samples were taken at several timepoints before and after primary and secondary immunization, and bulk PBMC replicates and cell subsets were isolated.

Spanning cysteine to phenylalanine, the CDR3 consists of 10 amino acids. Kept here is only the CDR3 DNA, which spans 30 bases and is read in frame from base 1. At the junction V is shortened by 5 bases and J by 6 bases, with 5 bases in between. Based on the germline V gene (reference sequence), the CDR1 and CDR2 sequences are DFQATT and SNEGSKA. The treatment or condition label corresponds to: live attenuated yellow fever vaccine strain. At each blood-draw timepoint, two biological replicates of bulk PBMCs were obtained. A standard Ficoll-Paque protocol was used to isolate PBMCs from peripheral blood. RNA was extracted with TriZol from bulk PBMCs, CD4 and CD8 fractions, and dextramer-positive and dextramer-negative fractions. What the study reported, not specific to this receptor: FACS-sorted repertoires could contain abundant contaminating clonotypes from the bulk population, so computational filtering was required. Because the study included only two donors, the extent to which the findings can be generalized is limited. Most clones expanded after primary vaccination (around 96% of CD4 and roughly 91% of CD8) were re-detected after the booster, suggesting that broad memory maintenance occurred. A small share of clonotypes occurred in both CD4 and CD8 compartments, likely arising from convergent recombination. The secondary T-cell response was weaker than the primary response but faster, peaking on day 5 instead of day 15.

TCR cDNA was made using 5'RACE template switching, a step that added a universal primer site and unique molecular identifiers. Priming of cDNA synthesis was performed from both the TCR alpha and TCR beta constant segments. Libraries were amplified in two PCR steps, with sample barcodes and sequencing adapters added in the second step. Sequencing of libraries was performed on Illumina HiSeq 2500 (2x100 bp) or NovaSeq (2x150 bp). On the study's bioinformatics: Reads were demultiplexed and collapsed into UMI consensus sequences with MIGEC, and V(D)J alignment was performed with MiXCR. Vaccine-responding clonotypes were defined with edgeR using replicate PBMC samples, requiring FDR below 0.01 and a log2 fold change above 5 up to day 15. Each bulk clonotype was labeled CD4 or CD8 based on which sequenced repertoire, CD4 or CD8, contained the clonotype at higher abundance. TCRdb reprocessed the public reads (quality trimming at Q25 with fastp, clone calling with MiXCR) and kept in-frame beta chains. Each CDR3 protein gets just one entry, which takes the most common genes and DNA from the rows behind it. The V and J calls come from TCRdb's annotation, not from the publication. Present in this sample are about 360,000 distinct CDR3 sequences, about 6% of which were seen just once. 14% to 15% of the sample is held by the ten biggest clonotypes.

The sequence was obtained from a man younger than 45 who received the YFV17D yellow fever vaccine. Recombination connected TRBV20-1 to TRBJ2-1; confidence is insufficient to name the D gene. The specimen was PBMCs, collected 5 days after the yellow fever booster vaccination. The DNA sequence is TGCAGTGCTTTAGCCAATGAGCAGTTCTTC. This codes for CSALANEQFF.